Included here is one TCR beta chain sequence, with context. Its antigen remains unknown. Primers: 60 Vbeta forward and 13 Jbeta reverse. Assay used: immunoSEQ multiplex PCR; TCRdb lists only in-frame clones, some missing. The data show about 230,000 clones, approximately 90% seen once. This sample is drawn from a study of cytomegalovirus exposure and HLA in healthy donors. Findings and caveats of the study: Follow-up analysis later connected one missense variant in DCLRE1C with trimming of TCR beta V- and J-genes.

The CDR3 covers 17 residues. Germline-derived CDR1 and CDR2 are ENHRY and SYGVKD. The sample taken for sequencing was PBMCs. The rearrangement links TRBV10-3 to TRBJ2-5; TRBD1 agrees at 9 bases. Judging by the DNA end, TRBJ2-7 fits better; the J call may be wrong. The TCR comes from a woman younger than 35 in good health and CMV-seronegative. The CDR3 region is CAISEFPPTGGAYEQYF. CDR3 in DNA: TGTGCCATCAGTGAGTTCCCCCCGACAGGGGGGGCCTACGAGCAGTACTTC.